What follows are 8 T cell receptor beta chains derived from one specimen sequenced in a study of cytomegalovirus exposure and HLA in healthy donors. The table came from immunoSEQ multiplex PCR; TCRdb's copy has only in-frame clones and leaves some out. The sample carries about 120,000 clones, more than 75% recorded once. Material for sequencing was PBMCs. These receptors came from a woman aged 30 to 39 in good health and CMV-seronegative.

The CDR3, as DNA: TGTGCCAGAAGGGGCCCGCGGAATCAGCCCCAGCATTTT. Residues: CARRGPRNQPQHF. The rearrangement joins TRBV27 to TRBJ1-5; D possibly corresponds to TRBD1 (5 bases). The CDR3 runs 13 residues. Deletions cut 9 bases from V and 4 bases from J, with 13 bases between. CDR1 is MNHEY, CDR2 SMNVEV, per germline (reference sequence).

As concerns this clone: Sequence at one end of the junction differs from germline and may be a read error. This chain joins TRBV2 and TRBJ2-7; D is tentatively TRBD1 or TRBD2 (5 bases each). Germline V gene sequence: CDR1 SNHLY, CDR2 FYNNEI. This CDR3 is 15 amino acids long. The CDR3 is CASSEEGRKTYEQYF. For the CDR3, the DNA is TGTGCCAGCAGCGAAGAGGGGCGTAAAACCTACGAGCAGTACTTC.

CDR3 in amino acids: CASSLVVGGHTEAFF. CDR3 nucleotide sequence: TGCGCCAGCAGCTTGGTGGTGGGGGGACACACTGAAGCTTTCTTT. The chain links TRBV5-1 to TRBJ1-1; possibly TRBD1 for D (5 bases). Germline V gene data show CDR1 as SGHRS and CDR2 as YFSETQ. The CDR3 consists of 15 residues. V lost 0 bases to trimming and J lost 3 bases, with 12 bases between them.

The chain has TRBV9 and TRBJ1-2; TRBD1 is a possible D gene (5 bases). Trimming removed 0 bases from V and 1 base from J, with 13 bases in between. The CDR3 loop spans 16 amino acids. Per germline, CDR1 SGDLS and CDR2 YYNGEE. The CDR3 spells CASSVGQGGNNYGYTF. The CDR3 bases are TGTGCCAGCAGCGTAGGCCAGGGAGGGAATAACTATGGCTACACCTTC.

This clone was seen only once. The chain uses TRBV5-8 and TRBJ1-2; 10 bases agree with TRBD1. J gave up 2 bases and V 4 bases, and 2 bases lay outside the gene matches. This CDR3 is built from 14 residues. The germline CDR1 and CDR2 sequences are SGHTS and YDEGEE. The CDR3 region has the DNA TGTGCCAGCAGCCGGGGACAGGGGAACTATGGCTACACCTTC. It specifies CASSRGQGNYGYTF.

J is TRBJ1-6 and V is TRBV5-4, with unresolved D. Between the trimmed V and J ends, which lost 0 bases and 7 bases, there was a span of 11 bases. This CDR3 is 15 amino acids long. Germline CDR1 and CDR2: SGHNT and YYREEE (reference sequence). CDR3 sequence reads: CASSLGGLRNSPLHF. The CDR3 bases are TGTGCCAGCAGCTTGGGTGGGCTTCGGAATTCACCCCTCCACTTT.

The chain joins TRBV7-9 to TRBJ1-1; 7 nucleotides match TRBD1. J gave up 3 bases and V 6 bases, and 7 bases lay outside the gene matches. The CDR3 consists of 14 residues. The germline V gene has CDR1 SEHNR and CDR2 FQNEAQ (reference sequence). The CDR3 spells CASRRTGWDTEAFF. The CDR3 DNA follows: TGTGCCAGCAGGCGGACAGGTTGGGACACTGAAGCTTTCTTT.

The chain is built from TRBV7-8 and TRBJ1-2; 7 bases agree with TRBD1. The germline gives CDR1 SGHVS, CDR2 FQNEAQ. This CDR3 has 14 amino acids. V lost 1 base and J lost 4; bases outside the gene matches: 3. CDR3 sequence (DNA): TGTGCCAGCAGCTTAGAAGACAGGGCCTATGGCTACACCTTC. It translates to CASSLEDRAYGYTF. The complete variable domain, with remaining parts taken from reference TRBV7-8 and TRBJ1-2, reads GAGVSQSPRYKVAKRGQDVALRCDPISGHVSLFWYQQALGQGPEFLTYFQNEAQLDKSGLPSDRFFAERPEGSVSTLKIQRTQQEDSAVYLCASSLEDRAYGYTFGSGTRLTVV.